This is a list of T cell receptor beta chains from one sample in a study of regulatory T cells in long-lasting Graves disease. Via MiXCR, TCRdb re-called the multiplex PCR reads, giving one row per CDR3 protein. The table shows about 320,000 distinct CDR3 sequences, with 15% to 20% occurring only once. Sequenced material: peripheral blood mononuclear cells (PBMCs), taken at new diagnosis, from a patient treated with antithyroid drugs. The origin of the receptors is a female donor with Graves disease. The CDR3 runs from the conserved cysteine through the conserved F or W. D genes are given only for firm matches. A row's size may be missing; if present it is once, few, many or a size class.

d_call	v_call	j_call	clone_size	cdr3_nt	cdr3_aa
TRBD2	TRBV5-1	TRBJ2-7	many	TGCGCCAGCAGCCCACTAAGTCCAGGGCTAGCGGGAGAAGGCGACGAGCAGTACTTC	CASSPLSPGLAGEGDEQYF
.	TRBV12-3/TRBV12-4	TRBJ1-1	many	TGTGCCAGCAGCAAGGGACAATGGAACACTGAAGCTTTCTTT	CASSKGQWNTEAFF
TRBD1	TRBV5-1	TRBJ2-3	few	TGCGCCAGCAGCGCCCGACAGGGAACAGATACGCAGTATTTT	CASSARQGTDTQYF
.	TRBV12-3/TRBV12-4	TRBJ1-4	many	TGTGCCAGCAGTTTATCAGGAGGAGAAAAACTGTTTTTT	CASSLSGGEKLFF
TRBD2	TRBV28	TRBJ2-3	many	TGTGCCAGCAGCCCGGGGGGGAGCAGGAGGGCAGATACGCAGTATTTT	CASSPGGSRRADTQYF
TRBD1	TRBV10-1	TRBJ2-2	.	TGCGCCAGCAGTGAGTCGATGGTGGGACAGGGAGATACCGGGGAGCTGTTTTTT	CASSESMVGQGDTGELFF
TRBD1	TRBV12-3/TRBV12-4	TRBJ2-5	many	TGTGCCAGCAGCTCCTTAGGACAGGGTGGGGAAACCCAGTACTTC	CASSSLGQGGETQYF
.	TRBV2	TRBJ2-1	many	TGTGCCAGCAGTGCCGAGGGGCTCAGGGGCTACAATGAGCAGTTCTTC	CASSAEGLRGYNEQFF
.	TRBV19	TRBJ1-1	few	TGTGCCAGTAGTACCCGGGGTGAAGCTTTCTTT	CASSTRGEAFF
TRBD2	TRBV2	TRBJ2-1	many	TGTGCCAGCAGTGATGGCCTAGTCGGGAGGGGAGATGAGCAGTTCTTC	CASSDGLVGRGDEQFF
TRBD1	TRBV6-1	TRBJ2-2	few	TGTGCCTCCAGGGTTACAGGGGGGCCCGGGGAGCTGTTTTTT	CASRVTGGPGELFF
.	TRBV18	TRBJ1-1	few	TGTGCCAGCTCACCGCTCGGGGTCACTGAAGCTTTCTTT	CASSPLGVTEAFF
TRBD1	TRBV6-1	TRBJ2-7	many	TGTGCCAGCAGGACAGGGGGCCCCCCCGCCTACGAGCAGTACTTC	CASRTGGPPAYEQYF
.	TRBV3-1	TRBJ1-2	.	TGTGCCAGCAGCCAAGATTTAAGGGGGAACTATGGCTACACCTTC	CASSQDLRGNYGYTF
TRBD1	TRBV10-3	TRBJ1-1	many	TGTGCCATCGGGACCGGGACAGGGGTATTGAACACTGAAGCTTTCTTT	CAIGTGTGVLNTEAFF
TRBD2	TRBV5-4	TRBJ2-1	many	TGTGCCAGCAGCTCTAAGCGGGAGTTTGGCAATGAGCAGTTCTTC	CASSSKREFGNEQFF
TRBD2	TRBV13	TRBJ2-2	few	TGTGCCAGCAGCTCACTCAGGACTAGTTCCGGGGAGCTGTTTTTT	CASSSLRTSSGELFF